Listed here is a single T cell receptor beta chain. Antigen: not known. In the PCR, 60 Vbeta and 13 Jbeta primers were used. Assay: immunoSEQ multiplex PCR; the TCRdb copy retains only in-frame clones and omits some. The listing records about 32,000 clones. The CDR3 contains 15 residues. V was shortened by 5 bases and J by 0 bases, with 13 bases between the two germline ends. In germline, CDR1 is LNHDA, CDR2 SQIVND (reference sequence). These data are taken from a study of cytomegalovirus exposure and HLA in healthy donors. All donors participated as healthy donors of bone marrow. Whole-study findings and limits: Donors were assumed by presence/absence analyses to have roughly uniform sequencing depth. An observed cluster of highly shared sequence variants was recorded as a likely sequencing artifact.

This clonotype was obtained from a female donor in good health and CMV-seronegative. This chain connects TRBV19 to TRBJ1-2, with unresolved D. Specimen: PBMCs. The CDR3 DNA follows: TGTGCCAGTAGTCAGTTTCGGGGAGCTAACTATGGCTACACCTTC. This encodes CASSQFRGANYGYTF. Full variable domain (outside the CDR3, taken from reference TRBV19 and TRBJ1-2): DGGITQSPKYLFRKEGQNVTLSCEQNLNHDAMYWYRQDPGQGLRLIYYSQIVNDFQKGDIAEGYSVSREKKESFPLTVTSAQKNPTAFYLCASSQFRGANYGYTFGSGTRLTVV.